The 10 T cell receptor beta chains in this list originate from one sample, sequenced in a study of blood T cells in healthy people across ages. A sample-barcoded 5' primer and a J-beta primer mix were used in a second PCR of roughly 6 to 11 cycles. Using its own MiXCR run on the 5' RACE reads, TCRdb lists one record per CDR3 protein. The sample carries hundreds of thousands of distinct CDR3 sequences, approximately 21% recorded once. Specimen: blood. Receptors originate from a man in his sixties or seventies in good health.

V and J are TRBV6-5 and TRBJ1-1; D is undetermined. The V and J ends lost 3 bases and 7 bases respectively, with 12 bases between them. This CDR3 region has 13 residues. The germline CDR1 and CDR2 sequences are MNHEY and SVGAGI. CDR3 amino acids: CASSYSEKSEAFF. The CDR3 nucleotides are TGTGCCAGCAGTTATTCAGAGAAGAGTGAAGCTTTCTTT.

J is TRBJ2-4 and V is TRBV2; no clear D. The CDR3 is made up of 13 amino acids. V shed 7 bases and J shed 0 bases, with 7 bases lying between them. Germline values: CDR1 SNHLY, CDR2 FYNNEI. For the CDR3, the DNA is TGTGCCAGCACATCTATAGCCAAAAACATTCAGTACTTC. This gives the protein CASTSIAKNIQYF.

The chain recombines TRBV5-1 with TRBJ1-1, with 10 bases matching TRBD1. The trim removed 3 bases at V and 4 bases at J, leaving 0 bases unmatched. The CDR3 is 13 amino acids. Per the germline V gene, CDR1 is SGHRS and CDR2 is YFSETQ. The CDR3 sequence is CASSWTGGTEAFF. The CDR3 DNA is TGCGCCAGCAGCTGGACAGGGGGCACTGAAGCTTTCTTT.

This clonotype appeared a few times. The genes are TRBV24-1 and TRBJ2-1, with a possible D match to TRBD2 (5 bases). Deletions cut 9 bases from V and 0 bases from J, with 14 bases between. The CDR3 extends over 15 amino acids. Germline lookup yields CDR1 KGHDR and CDR2 SFDVKD. CDR3 DNA: TGTGCCACCTCGGACTCCTACAGCTCCTACAATGAGCAGTTCTTC. It encodes CATSDSYSSYNEQFF.

The gene calls are TRBV24-1 and TRBJ1-2; D is possibly TRBD1 (6 bases). Germline V gene data show CDR1 as KGHDR and CDR2 as SFDVKD. This CDR3 contains 15 residues. V was pared by 3 bases and J by 2 bases, with 12 bases between. The CDR3 nucleotides are TGTGCCACCAGTGATAAACAGGGAAACAACTATGGCTACACCTTC. Residues: CATSDKQGNNYGYTF.

The chain links TRBV7-2 to TRBJ2-1; no clear D gene. Trimming removed 4 bases from V and 8 bases from J, with 12 bases in between. This CDR3 region has 13 residues. CDR1 is SGHTA and CDR2 is FQGNSA in the germline V gene. DNA of the CDR3: TGTGCCAGCAGCTCCGACTTGTTCGATGAGCAGTTCTTC. Translating it yields CASSSDLFDEQFF.

This chain uses TRBV20-1 with TRBJ1-5; no firm D call. The CDR3 consists of 14 residues. V lost 4 bases to trimming and J lost 6 bases, with 16 bases between them. Per the germline V gene, CDR1 is DFQATT and CDR2 is SNEGSKA (reference sequence). CDR3 DNA sequence: TGCAGTGCTACGCCGACCGGACCGGGTCAGCCCCAGCATTTT. Translation: CSATPTGPGQPQHF.

The sample holds a few counts of this clonotype. This chain connects TRBV6-2 or TRBV6-3 to TRBJ2-5, with TRBD2 matching 8 bases. Per the germline V gene, CDR1 is MNHEY and CDR2 is SVGEGT. CDR3 size: 16 residues. The J segment lost 1 base and the V segment lost 1 base, leaving 5 bases of the junction unmatched. CDR3 DNA: TGTGCCAGCAGTTACTTGGGACTAGGGGTCCAAGAGACCCAGTACTTC. Protein product: CASSYLGLGVQETQYF.

V gene TRBV19 combines with J gene TRBJ1-5; 9 bases are a match to TRBD1. CDR1 LNHDA and CDR2 SQIVND come from the germline V gene (reference sequence). The CDR3 sequence is 13 residues long. The CDR3 sequence: CAGGQGGNQPQHF. CDR3 bases: TGTGCAGGGGGACAGGGAGGTAATCAGCCCCAGCATTTT. Supplemented by reference TRBV19 and TRBJ1-5, the full variable domain reads DGGITQSPKYLFRKEGQNVTLSCEQNLNHDAMYWYRQDPGQGLRLIYYSQIVNDFQKGDIAEGYSVSREKKESFPLTVTSAQKNPTAFYLCAGGQGGNQPQHFGDGTRLSIL.

The rearrangement links TRBV6-2 or TRBV6-3 to TRBJ2-1; 14 bases agree with TRBD2. With V trimmed by 7 bases and J by 8 bases, 10 bases remained unmatched. The CDR3 totals 16 residues. Germline lookup yields CDR1 MNHEY and CDR2 SVGEGT. The CDR3 DNA is TGTGCCAGCAACGCCAGACTAGCGGGAGGGGGGGATGAGCAGTTCTTC. As protein: CASNARLAGGGDEQFF.